What follows is one T cell receptor (beta chain) and its context. The source of the sample is a study of T cells expressing NK-cell markers. Across the whole study: Most of the eight sequenced donors tested HCMV-seropositive; one tested seronegative.

From its re-call of the 5' RACE reads, TCRdb lists each CDR3 protein once, without DNA. This table lists more than 250,000 distinct CDR3 sequences. This CDR3 is built from 16 residues. CDR1 and CDR2 from the germline V gene are DFQATT and SNEGSKA (reference sequence). This clonotype originated in a man aged 18 to 29 in good health. This sequence joins TRBV20-1 and TRBJ1-5. The sequenced material came from blood T cells: a sorted CD56 or NKG2C T cell subset, CD4+ or CD8+ T cells, or bulk PBMC T cells (not recorded which). The CDR3 is CSARARPGGSNQPQHF.